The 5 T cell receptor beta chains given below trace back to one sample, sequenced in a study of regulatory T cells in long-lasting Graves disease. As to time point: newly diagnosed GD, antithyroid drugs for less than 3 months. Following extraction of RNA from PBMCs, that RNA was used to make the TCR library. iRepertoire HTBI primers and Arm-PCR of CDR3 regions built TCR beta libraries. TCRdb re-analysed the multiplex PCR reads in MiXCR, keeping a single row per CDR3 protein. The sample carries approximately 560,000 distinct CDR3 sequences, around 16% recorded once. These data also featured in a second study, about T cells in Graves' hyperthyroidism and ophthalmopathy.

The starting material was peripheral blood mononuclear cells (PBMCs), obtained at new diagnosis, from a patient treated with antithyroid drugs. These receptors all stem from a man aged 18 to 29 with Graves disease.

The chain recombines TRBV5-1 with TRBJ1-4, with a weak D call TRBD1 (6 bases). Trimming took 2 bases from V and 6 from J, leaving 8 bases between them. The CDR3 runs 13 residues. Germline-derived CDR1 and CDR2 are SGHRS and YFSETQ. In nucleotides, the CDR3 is TGCGCCAGCAGCTTTGGGGGCGATGAAAAACTGTTTTTT. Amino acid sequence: CASSFGGDEKLFF.

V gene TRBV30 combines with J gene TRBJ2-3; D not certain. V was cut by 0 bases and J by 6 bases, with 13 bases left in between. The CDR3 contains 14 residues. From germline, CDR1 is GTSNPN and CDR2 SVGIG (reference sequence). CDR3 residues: CAWSVRLNYDTQYF. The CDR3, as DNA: TGTGCCTGGAGTGTACGACTCAATTATGATACGCAGTATTTT. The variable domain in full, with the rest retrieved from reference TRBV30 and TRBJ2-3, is SQTIHQWPATLVQPVGSPLSLECTVEGTSNPNLYWYRQAAGRGLQLLFYSVGIGQISSEVPQNLSASRPQDRQFILSSKKLLLSDSGFYLCAWSVRLNYDTQYFGPGTRLTVL.

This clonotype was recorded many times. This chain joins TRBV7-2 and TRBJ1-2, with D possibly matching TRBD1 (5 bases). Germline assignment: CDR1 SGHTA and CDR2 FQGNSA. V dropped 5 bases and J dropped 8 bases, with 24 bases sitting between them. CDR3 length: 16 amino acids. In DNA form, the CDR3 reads TGTGCCAGCAGCCCGAGAGGCTTCGGGGCCTGGGAGGGCTACACCTTC. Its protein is CASSPRGFGAWEGYTF.

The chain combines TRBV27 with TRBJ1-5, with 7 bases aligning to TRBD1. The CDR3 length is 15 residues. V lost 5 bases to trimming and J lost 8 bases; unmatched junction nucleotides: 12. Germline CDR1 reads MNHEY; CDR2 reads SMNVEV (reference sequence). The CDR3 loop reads CASSKGTELKEPQHF. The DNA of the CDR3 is TGTGCCAGCAGTAAGGGGACAGAACTAAAGGAGCCCCAGCATTTT.

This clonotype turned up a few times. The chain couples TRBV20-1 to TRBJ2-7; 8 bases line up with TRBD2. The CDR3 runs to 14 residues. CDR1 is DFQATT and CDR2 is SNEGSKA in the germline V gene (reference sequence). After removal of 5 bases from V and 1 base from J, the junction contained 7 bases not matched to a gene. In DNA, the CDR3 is TGCAGTGCTGGCAGCGGGGGAGAATCCTACGAGCAGTACTTC. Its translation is CSAGSGGESYEQYF.